What follows are 15 T cell receptor beta chains derived from one specimen sequenced in a study of cytomegalovirus exposure and HLA in healthy donors. The PCR ran on 60 Vbeta and 13 Jbeta primers. The assay was immunoSEQ multiplex PCR, and TCRdb's table has in-frame clones only and misses some. The sample shows around 150,000 clones, about 60% of them seen only once. The sample taken for sequencing was PBMCs. These receptors originate from a woman aged 60-75 years in good health and CMV-seropositive.

This chain links TRBV7-9 with TRBJ2-7; perhaps TRBD2 as D (7 bases). The CDR3 is 11 amino acids. Trimming stripped 11 bases from V and 5 bases from J, with 13 bases between. CDR1 is SEHNR, CDR2 FQNEAQ, per germline (reference sequence). CDR3 coding DNA: TGTGCCCTGTGGGGGGGCGACGAGCAGTACTTC. This sequence encodes CALWGGDEQYF.

V is TRBV4-2 and J is TRBJ1-3; 7 bases are a match to TRBD1. The germline V gene has CDR1 LGHNA and CDR2 YNFKEQ. This CDR3 is 18 amino acids long. Trimming at V came to 1 base and at J to 0 bases, leaving 9 bases not matched to a gene. The CDR3 loop is CASSQGGRDSYSGNTIYF. The CDR3 DNA reads TGTGCCAGCAGCCAAGGGGGACGGGACAGCTACTCTGGAAACACCATATATTTT.

The rearrangement uses TRBV11-2 and TRBJ2-7; weak D call: TRBD2 (5 bases). Trimming stripped 1 base from V and 1 base from J, with 11 bases between. Germline values: CDR1 SGHAT, CDR2 FQNNGV. The CDR3 runs to 15 residues. DNA for the CDR3: TGTGCCAGCAGCTTAGCCTCGGGGAGATCCTACGAGCAGTACTTC. Encoded protein: CASSLASGRSYEQYF.

This clone showed up just a few times. The V and J genes are TRBV4-3 and TRBJ2-1; 7 positions match TRBD2. CDR3 length: 15 amino acids. Losses at the gene ends were 5 bases for V and 7 bases for J; bases not matched to a gene: 11. The germline gives CDR1 LGHNA, CDR2 YSLEER. The chain's CDR3 is CASSYSTSVRNEQFF. The CDR3 nucleotides are TGCGCCAGCAGCTATAGTACTAGCGTGAGGAATGAGCAGTTCTTC.

The rearrangement uses TRBV7-2 and TRBJ2-3, with 7 nucleotides matching TRBD2. Germline V CDR1 and CDR2: SGHTA, FQGNSA. Trimming removed 1 base from V and 9 bases from J; junction bases left unmatched: 10. The CDR3 runs 15 residues. The CDR3 bases are TGTGCCAGCAGCTTAGGAGCCAGCGGGACTGAGACGCAGTATTTT. This sequence encodes CASSLGASGTETQYF.

The chain combines TRBV19 with TRBJ2-5, with 14 bases lining up with TRBD2. Looked up from germline, CDR1 is LNHDA and CDR2 is SQIVND (reference sequence). CDR3 length: 17 amino acids. V gave up 4 bases and J gave up 5 bases; unmatched junction bases: 9. CDR3 loop: CASSTITGTSGSETQYF. The DNA of the CDR3 is TGTGCCAGTAGTACTATTACCGGGACTAGCGGGAGTGAGACCCAGTACTTC.

The V gene is TRBV9, the J gene TRBJ2-2; possibly TRBD2 for D (5 bases). The CDR3 loop spans 16 amino acids. Germline V CDR1 and CDR2: SGDLS, YYNGEE. V was clipped by 0 bases and J by 3 bases, with 12 bases between them. The CDR3 protein is CASSVGGPEDTGELFF. CDR3 nucleotide sequence: TGTGCCAGCAGCGTAGGCGGCCCGGAGGACACCGGGGAGCTGTTTTTT.

This clone was observed once. This chain links TRBV4-3 with TRBJ1-2; D remains ambiguous. The germline gives CDR1 LGHNA, CDR2 YSLEER. This CDR3 spans 17 amino acids. With 1 base removed from V and 7 bases from J, the gap between germline ends came to 22 bases. The CDR3 nucleotides read TGCGCCAGCAGCCAAGGAGGGATTTCGGGCAGTTTTAGTGGCTACACCTTC. It specifies CASSQGGISGSFSGYTF.

The count of this clone is one. The rearrangement uses TRBV28 and TRBJ2-7, with 7 nucleotides matching TRBD1. The CDR3 contains 14 residues. CDR1 is MDHEN, CDR2 SYDVKM, per germline. The junction had 5 bases not matched to a gene; V was cut back by 6 bases and J by 0 bases. The CDR3 DNA is TGTGCCAGCAGAGAGGGGGCTCCCTCCTACGAGCAGTACTTC. Encoded protein: CASREGAPSYEQYF.

This chain joins TRBV7-2 and TRBJ2-1; the D gene is possibly TRBD2 (6 bases). Germline CDR1 SGHTA, CDR2 FQGNSA. CDR3 length: 14 residues. The germline V and J ends were trimmed by 6 bases and 1 base, with 10 bases remaining between them. CDR3 coding DNA: TGTGCCAGCAGACCGGGAGCTTCCTACAATGAGCAGTTCTTC. It encodes CASRPGASYNEQFF.

A word on this clone: Other DNA sequences within the sample encode an identical CDR3. The gene calls are TRBV5-1 and TRBJ2-7; D may be TRBD1 (6 bases). The CDR3 loop spans 15 amino acids. The V gene lost 0 bases and the J gene lost 3 bases, with 13 bases spanning the gap. Per the germline V gene, CDR1 is SGHRS and CDR2 is YFSETQ. The CDR3 sequence is CASSLEQGGGYEQYF. The CDR3 coding sequence is TGCGCCAGCAGCTTGGAACAGGGTGGGGGCTACGAGCAGTACTTC.

V and J are TRBV6-5 and TRBJ2-1, with D possibly being TRBD2 (6 bases). CDR3 length: 12 amino acids. V dropped 6 bases and J dropped 10 bases, with 13 bases sitting between them. Germline V lookup: CDR1 MNHEY, CDR2 SVGAGI. In DNA form, the CDR3 reads TGTGCCAGCAGCTATCGGGGGAGCGAGCAGTTCTTC. It specifies CASSYRGSEQFF.

In its sample, this clone was seen a few times. The chain carries TRBV27 and TRBJ2-7, with D possibly matching TRBD2 (7 bases). Per germline, CDR1 MNHEY and CDR2 SMNVEV (reference sequence). V was cut by 6 bases and J by 11 bases, with 20 bases left in between. The CDR3 runs to 13 residues. CDR3 residues: CASSSHSRGGEYF. CDR3 nucleotides: TGTGCCAGCAGCTCCCACTCGAGGGGGGGGGAGTACTTC.

The rearrangement links TRBV15 to TRBJ1-5; TRBD1 matches at 8 bases. Germline CDR1 is LNHNV and CDR2 is YYDKDF (reference sequence). The CDR3 contains 17 residues. Unmatched junction bases numbered 8, after V lost 1 base and J lost 3 bases. CDR3 in amino acids: CATSRGLRTGFNQPQHF. As DNA, the CDR3 is TGTGCCACCAGCAGAGGATTGAGGACAGGGTTCAATCAGCCCCAGCATTTT. Combining the CDR3 with reference TRBV15 and TRBJ1-5 gives the whole variable domain DAMVIQNPRYQVTQFGKPVTLSCSQTLNHNVMYWYQQKSSQAPKLLFHYYDKDFNNEADTPDNFQSRRPNTSFCFLDIRSPGLGDTAMYLCATSRGLRTGFNQPQHFGDGTRLSIL.

This chain uses TRBV4-3 with TRBJ2-6; the match to TRBD1 covers 10 bases. The length of the CDR3 is 18 residues. Per the germline V gene, CDR1 is LGHNA and CDR2 is YSLEER. The V segment lost 0 bases and the J segment 1 base; nucleotides outside the gene matches: 3. The CDR3 is CASSQEGQGRSGANVLTF. Written as DNA, the CDR3 is TGCGCCAGCAGCCAAGAGGGACAGGGGAGGTCTGGGGCCAACGTCCTGACTTTC.